This TCR beta chain originates from a study of T cell repertoires in cytomegalovirus infection. At the level of the study: Use of recently identified HLA-C-restricted and well-studied HLA-B-restricted CMV epitopes was part of the study. Matching HLA type and CMV infection were both indicated by public TCR beta signatures.

The study, taken as a whole, reports: HLA-C-restricted CMV-specific TCR beta clonotypes prevailed in the ex vivo response. Summed public TCR beta family frequency identified CMV carriers bearing the relevant HLA.

In its sample, this clonotype was seen many times. Its target is unknown. From the reads, TCRdb called clonotypes with MiXCR, one entry per CDR3 protein. The top ten clones hold approximately 40% of a sample with hundreds of thousands of distinct CDR3 sequences, about two fifths of them seen once. This CDR3 contains 13 residues. The V gene's germline CDR1 is SEHNR and CDR2 FQNEAQ (reference sequence). The V and J ends lost 3 bases and 4 bases respectively, with 8 bases between them. This sequence was found in a human donor in good health (CMV status not recorded). Some clones in this sample may be carry-over from other donors' samples. The V gene is TRBV7-9, the J gene TRBJ2-3; tentatively, D is TRBD2 (5 bases). Here the sequenced sample was cultured PBMCs, taken from culture after CMV antigen stimulation. CDR3 DNA: TGTGCCAGCAGCTTTCGGCGGGCAGATACGCAGTATTTT. Translated, it gives CASSFRRADTQYF. Full variable domain (remainder filled in from reference TRBV7-9 and TRBJ2-3): DTGVSQNPRHKITKRGQNVTFRCDPISEHNRLYWYRQTLGQGPEFLTYFQNEAQLEKSRLLSDRFSAERPKGSFSTLEIQRTEQGDSAMYLCASSFRRADTQYFGPGTRLTVL.